The text below deals with one T cell receptor (beta chain). The treatment: roughly 19 received Ad26.COV2.S at low or high dose, single or two shots; 5 received placebo; per-sample allocation not given. The samples were gathered on day 63 after the first injection of vaccine or placebo. These data belong to a study of Ad26.COV2.S vaccination and SARS-CoV-2 variants. Looking at the study overall: Each vaccinee took Ad26.COV2.S intramuscularly, once or twice 56 days apart.

The CDR3 contains 19 residues. CDR1 and CDR2 (germline): SGHTA, FQGNSA. J lost 4 bases, V lost 5 bases, and 21 bases had no gene match. Only in-frame clones appear in the TCRdb table, and some are missing; sequencing was by immunoSEQ multiplex PCR. This table holds 380,000 or so clones, around nine tenths found once. The chain links TRBV7-2 to TRBJ2-5; 8 bases align to TRBD2. The sequence was collected from a person aged 18-65 years who received the Ad26.COV2.S COVID-19 vaccine or a placebo. Sequencing used peripheral blood, obtained in a trial of Ad26.COV2.S vaccine versus placebo. The CDR3 here is CASSLDRRTSRRLSETQYF. The CDR3 region has the DNA TGTGCCAGCAGCCTAGACCGCCGGACTAGCCGGCGGCTGTCAGAGACCCAGTACTTC.